This T cell receptor beta chain was profiled in a study of early T cells in non-severe SARS-CoV-2 infection. This clonotype was counted between two and nine times. Individually, cDNA molecules had unique molecular identifiers attached to them. TCRdb redid the calling of the 5' RACE reads with MiXCR, one entry per CDR3 protein. The table includes 20,000 to 30,000 distinct CDR3 sequences, 4% to 4.5% detected once. This CDR3 is 14 amino acids long. Germline V gene lookup returns CDR1 MNHEY and CDR2 SVGAGI. V was trimmed by 2 bases and J by 2 bases, leaving 10 bases between them. The sequence came from an adult who was a healthcare worker with PCR-confirmed SARS-CoV-2 infection or an uninfected control (not recorded which). The sequenced material came from whole blood. This chain connects TRBV6-5 to TRBJ2-7; D perhaps matches TRBD1 (6 bases). The CDR3 loop is CASSYRGQTYEQYF. The DNA of the CDR3 is TGTGCCAGCAGTTACCGGGGACAAACCTACGAGCAGTACTTC.